This record looks at one T cell receptor (beta chain) sequence and its context. Which antigen it targets is not known. Per-nucleotide qualities are absent, and no much larger clonotype sits a single base away. The CDR1 and CDR2 encoded by the germline V gene are MNHNS and SASEGT. Including the terminal cysteine and phenylalanine, the CDR3 comprises 14 residues. The only DNA kept is the CDR3, 42 bases in frame from the first base. V was cut back by 2 bases and J by 8 bases, leaving a gap of 10 bases between them. These data are taken from a study of blood T cell repertoires in COVID-19 (dated by TCRdb to about 2020). About the investigation overall: Samples from collaborators originated in the United States, Italy and Spain and spanned both the acute and convalescent phases of COVID-19. The material from the prospective study consisted of cDNA or gDNA derived from T cells, B-cell-depleted T cells, or PBMCs. Subjects who had been exposed to COVID-19, were actively infected with it, or had recovered from it provided the deeply sampled blood TCRbeta repertoires that made up the dataset. The repertoires were made available in a free public database intended to serve as a resource for research on the immune response to SARS-CoV-2. Samples came from the ongoing ImmuneRACE study (first 160 participants) plus 1,254 subjects from 6 global collaborators. Sample metadata almost always included a de-identified subject ID, COVID-19 status, age in years and sex. Where available, HLA class I and class II types were taken from metadata supplied by the sample provider and were not determined by assay-based typing.

The collaborating institutions used their own protocols to collect whole blood in K2EDTA tubes. Collaborator samples were shipped for TCRbeta analysis as frozen whole blood, isolated PBMCs, or DNA extracted from either sample type. TCRbeta CDR3 regions were amplified from genomic DNA by means of the immunoSEQ Assay, a bias-controlled multiplex PCR. On the study's bioinformatics: Nucleated cell counts per sample were estimated from amplification of reference gene primers within the assay. To quantify the absolute abundance of each unique TCRbeta CDR3 rearrangement, sequence reads were collapsed and filtered. Productive Simpson clonality was computed per sample as the square root of Simpson's diversity index over productive rearrangements. Not all clones reach the TCRdb copy of this immuneACCESS table, which keeps in-frame sequences only. Checked studies attribute under half of the gap to unresolved V genes and leave the rest unexplained. V, J and clone size are those of that table, while D and trimming were read from the DNA. Present in this sample are some 280,000 clones, around 89% of which were seen just once. The top ten clonotypes cover approximately 12% of the sample.

What the authors observed across the whole study: Clinical and demographic metadata were provided uncurated, with the amount varying by source and participant.

Here the chain combines TRBV6-1 and TRBJ1-6, with no confident D gene call. This TCR was sampled from an older woman with acute or convalescent COVID-19. Sequencing was performed on peripheral blood. The DNA sequence reads TGTGCCAGCAGTGAAATCTTGCGGGATTCACCCCTCCACTTT. Its protein product is CASSEILRDSPLHF.